A selection of T cell receptor beta chains follows, all from one sample in a study of T-cell memory formation after mild COVID-19. From the 5' RACE reads, TCRdb called clonotypes with MiXCR, one entry per CDR3 protein. The sample includes over 60,000 distinct CDR3 sequences, 15% to 20% of them seen just once. What was sequenced was PBMCs or a T cell subset sorted from them (not recorded which). These receptors all come from an adult woman who had mild COVID-19 (a few samples of this study predate the infection). Cell type and time point are not known. The CDR3 runs from the conserved cysteine through the conserved F or W. Each record gives: CDR3 protein, CDR3 DNA, V gene, D gene, clone size, CDR3 length, J gene. A D gene is named only where the DNA matches it firmly. The listing skips clone size in some rows; elsewhere it reads once, few, many or a size class.

CDR3: CSVEGIGTVRGNTEAFF
DNA: TGCAGCGTTGAAGGAATTGGAACCGTCCGGGGGAACACTGAAGCTTTCTTT
V: TRBV29-1
D: .
size: .
length: 17
J: TRBJ1-1

CDR3: CASSPGDSNYGYTF
DNA: TGTGCCAGCAGCCCTGGGGACAGTAACTATGGCTACACCTTC
V: TRBV5-5
D: TRBD1
size: .
length: 14
J: TRBJ1-2

CDR3: CAWSVPGRRDIQYF
DNA: TGTGCCTGGAGTGTACCGGGACGGAGGGACATTCAGTACTTC
V: TRBV30
D: .
size: few
length: 14
J: TRBJ2-4

CDR3: CATSRDSTDTQYF
DNA: TGTGCCACCAGCAGAGATAGCACAGATACGCAGTATTTT
V: TRBV15
D: .
size: .
length: 13
J: TRBJ2-3

CDR3: CATSDRLHWTGKDEQFF
DNA: TGTGCCACCAGTGACCGTTTGCATTGGACAGGGAAGGATGAGCAGTTCTTC
V: TRBV24-1
D: TRBD1
size: .
length: 17
J: TRBJ2-1

CDR3: CASSSEGTINEQFF
DNA: TGTGCCAGCAGCTCAGAAGGGACAATCAATGAGCAGTTCTTC
V: TRBV7-2
D: .
size: few
length: 14
J: TRBJ2-1

CDR3: CASSYERNTDTQYF
DNA: TGTGCCAGCAGTTACGAAAGAAACACAGATACGCAGTATTTT
V: TRBV6-2/TRBV6-3
D: .
size: .
length: 14
J: TRBJ2-3

CDR3: CASSQDRLAGATDTQYF
DNA: TGCGCCAGCAGCCAAGATCGACTAGCGGGAGCCACAGATACGCAGTATTTT
V: TRBV4-3
D: TRBD2
size: few
length: 17
J: TRBJ2-3

CDR3: CSARDRNSYEQYF
DNA: TGCAGTGCTAGAGATAGGAACTCCTACGAGCAGTACTTC
V: TRBV20-1
D: .
size: .
length: 13
J: TRBJ2-7

CDR3: CASSIEGGTETQYF
DNA: TGTGCCAGTAGTATAGAGGGCGGGACGGAGACCCAGTACTTC
V: TRBV19
D: .
size: .
length: 14
J: TRBJ2-5

CDR3: CASSSSAGGYIQYF
DNA: TGTGCCAGCAGCTCCTCAGCGGGGGGGTACATTCAGTACTTC
V: TRBV11-2
D: TRBD2
size: few
length: 14
J: TRBJ2-4

CDR3: CAISESGLGNEQFF
DNA: TGTGCCATCAGTGAGTCGGGGCTGGGCAATGAGCAGTTCTTC
V: TRBV10-3
D: .
size: few
length: 14
J: TRBJ2-1

CDR3: CASSSPIGTRLDTQYF
DNA: TGTGCCAGCAGCTCGCCAATCGGGACTAGGCTGGATACGCAGTATTTT
V: TRBV7-9
D: TRBD2
size: few
length: 16
J: TRBJ2-3

CDR3: CASSPWDLQDEQFF
DNA: TGTGCCAGCAGCCCCTGGGACCTTCAGGATGAGCAGTTCTTC
V: TRBV9
D: .
size: .
length: 14
J: TRBJ2-1

CDR3: CASSLPYPGTGVEDEQFF
DNA: TGCGCCAGCAGCTTACCCTATCCCGGGACAGGGGTTGAGGATGAGCAGTTCTTC
V: TRBV5-1
D: TRBD1
size: few
length: 18
J: TRBJ2-1

CDR3: CASSQDRERESTDTQYF
DNA: TGCGCCAGCAGCCAAGATCGCGAGCGGGAGAGCACAGATACGCAGTATTTT
V: TRBV4-3
D: TRBD2
size: .
length: 17
J: TRBJ2-3

CDR3: CASSPSGTGIPGVGEQYF
DNA: TGTGCCAGCAGCCCGTCCGGGACAGGGATCCCGGGGGTCGGCGAGCAGTACTTC
V: TRBV7-6
D: TRBD1
size: few
length: 18
J: TRBJ2-7

CDR3: CASSPGLTTYNEQFF
DNA: TGTGCCAGCAGCCCCGGACTTACCACTTACAATGAGCAGTTCTTC
V: TRBV13
D: .
size: .
length: 15
J: TRBJ2-1

CDR3: CASSQDRAGGPDEQFF
DNA: TGTGCCAGCAGCCAAGATCGGGCGGGGGGGCCCGATGAGCAGTTCTTC
V: TRBV4-2
D: TRBD2
size: .
length: 16
J: TRBJ2-1

CDR3: CASSPGTGGEYEQYF
DNA: TGCGCCAGCAGCCCCGGGACAGGGGGCGAATACGAGCAGTACTTC
V: TRBV5-1
D: TRBD1
size: .
length: 15
J: TRBJ2-7

CDR3: CASSLERGTNTDTQYF
DNA: TGTGCCAGCAGCTTAGAGAGGGGCACAAACACAGATACGCAGTATTTT
V: TRBV7-8
D: .
size: .
length: 16
J: TRBJ2-3

CDR3: CASSLLGTGANVLTF
DNA: TGTGCCAGCAGCTTGTTGGGGACTGGGGCCAACGTCCTGACTTTC
V: TRBV11-1
D: .
size: few
length: 15
J: TRBJ2-6

CDR3: CASSQDLGTGGIGEQFF
DNA: TGCGCCAGCAGCCAAGATTTGGGGACAGGGGGAATCGGTGAGCAGTTCTTC
V: TRBV4-3
D: TRBD1
size: .
length: 17
J: TRBJ2-1

CDR3: CSVEDPSSDRNSYNEQFF
DNA: TGCAGCGTTGAAGATCCCTCCTCGGACCGCAACTCCTACAATGAGCAGTTCTTC
V: TRBV29-1
D: .
size: .
length: 18
J: TRBJ2-1